The 20 T cell receptor beta chains listed next were all sequenced from one sample in a study of T cell responses to AZD1222 COVID-19 vaccine. Here immunoSEQ multiplex PCR was the method, and the copy in TCRdb shows in-frame clones only, minus some. The table has 150,000 to 200,000 clones, 94% seen once. Sequencing used peripheral blood, obtained on day 0 of AZD1222 vaccination. The receptor source for this set is an adult in good health.

This clone was seen only once. The rearrangement joins TRBV7-8 to TRBJ1-5; no firm D call. The CDR3 contains 14 residues. Germline CDR1 SGHVS, CDR2 FQNEAQ. Trimming took off 6 bases at V and 5 bases at J, with 14 bases between the two ends. The CDR3 DNA reads TGTGCCAGCAGTCCTAGGGTGTTGGATCAGCCCCAGCATTTT. Residues: CASSPRVLDQPQHF.

The chain carries TRBV6-2 or TRBV6-3 and TRBJ1-2, with D unclear. The CDR3 runs to 14 residues. Germline V gives CDR1 MNHEY, CDR2 SVGEGT. Trimming left V 6 bases short and J 4 bases short, with 15 bases between. For the CDR3, the DNA is TGTGCCAGCAGCCTGGATCGTCACGGCTATGGCTACACCTTC. It translates to CASSLDRHGYGYTF.

The J gene is TRBJ2-3, the V gene TRBV29-1; D gene ambiguous. CDR3 size: 12 residues. Between the trimmed V and J ends, which lost 4 bases and 3 bases, there was a span of 8 bases. From germline, CDR1 is SQVTM and CDR2 ANQGSEA. CDR3 loop: CSVGRETDTQYF. The CDR3 coding sequence is TGCAGCGTTGGCAGAGAGACAGATACGCAGTATTTT.

V gene TRBV28 combines with J gene TRBJ1-5; D unresolved. The CDR3 is 11 amino acids. Trimming removed 3 bases from V and 7 bases from J, with 4 bases in between. Germline values: CDR1 MDHEN, CDR2 SYDVKM. The CDR3 DNA reads as TGTGCCAGCAGTTTGAGGCAGCCCCAGCATTTT. Residues: CASSLRQPQHF.

This clone has a single count. V and J are TRBV5-1 and TRBJ2-7; D possibly corresponds to TRBD2 (5 bases). The CDR3 consists of 14 residues. Trimming pared 2 bases from V and 6 bases from J, leaving 15 bases between. Germline V lookup: CDR1 SGHRS, CDR2 YFSETQ. CDR3 protein: CASSFMSTSREQYF. CDR3 DNA: TGCGCCAGCAGCTTCATGAGCACTAGTCGCGAGCAGTACTTC.

V gene TRBV2 combines with J gene TRBJ1-2; no clear D gene. The germline gives CDR1 SNHLY, CDR2 FYNNEI. V lost 5 bases and J 2 bases, leaving 12 bases between the germline ends. This CDR3 region has 14 residues. CDR3: CASSLQPLNYGYTF. The CDR3 nucleotides read TGTGCCAGCAGTCTACAACCGCTGAACTATGGCTACACCTTC.

The chain employs TRBV7-2 and TRBJ2-1; TRBD2 matches 11 bases. V was clipped by 6 bases and J by 6 bases; unmatched bases: 7. The CDR3 extends over 15 amino acids. Looked up from germline, CDR1 is SGHTA and CDR2 is FQGNSA. The DNA for the CDR3 is TGTGCCAGCAGAGTCGCTAGCGGGGGGCCCAATGAGCAGTTCTTC. Protein sequence: CASRVASGGPNEQFF.

The CDR3: CASSLGQGYYEQYF. As DNA, the CDR3 is TGCGCCAGCAGCCTGGGACAGGGTTACTACGAGCAGTACTTC. The chain couples TRBV5-1 to TRBJ2-7; TRBD1 matches 9 bases. The germline V gene has CDR1 SGHRS and CDR2 YFSETQ. The CDR3 is 14 amino acids. V lost 4 bases and J lost 3; bases outside the gene matches: 5.

J is TRBJ2-1 and V is TRBV5-1; 8 bases are shared with TRBD1. The V and J ends lost 3 bases and 0 bases, in that order; junction bases with no gene match: 5. Germline loops: CDR1 SGHRS, CDR2 YFSETQ. The CDR3 totals 16 residues. As DNA, the CDR3 is TGCGCCAGCAGCTCGGGACAGGCTAGCTCCTACAATGAGCAGTTCTTC. It yields the protein CASSSGQASSYNEQFF.

The chain uses TRBV5-1 and TRBJ2-1, with D perhaps TRBD2 (5 bases). This CDR3 is 14 amino acids long. Germline values: CDR1 SGHRS, CDR2 YFSETQ. V lost 9 bases, J lost 9 bases, and 22 bases lay in between. CDR3 DNA sequence: TGCGCCACCCGGGCTGAGGGCTTCCCGCGTGAGCAGTTCTTC. Amino acids: CATRAEGFPREQFF. The full variable domain, rest sourced from reference TRBV5-1 and TRBJ2-1, is KAGVTQTPRYLIKTRGQQVTLSCSPISGHRSVSWYQQTPGQGLQFLFEYFSETQRNKGNFPGRFSGRQFSNSRSEMNVSTLELGDSALYLCATRAEGFPREQFFGPGTRLTVL.

The V call is TRBV5-1, the J call TRBJ1-1; D is undetermined. Germline loops: CDR1 SGHRS, CDR2 YFSETQ. The length of the CDR3 is 15 residues. Between the trimmed V and J ends, which lost 7 bases and 1 base, there was a span of 17 bases. The CDR3 bases are TGCGCCAGCGTTCCAGGTGGGTCTGGGAACACTGAAGCTTTCTTT. It codes for CASVPGGSGNTEAFF.

The count of this clone is one. The chain couples TRBV5-1 to TRBJ1-4; D remains unclear. Deletions cut 4 bases from V and 4 bases from J, with 8 bases between. The CDR3 totals 13 residues. The germline V gene encodes CDR1 SGHRS and CDR2 YFSETQ. The CDR3 spells CASSKLLNEKLFF. CDR3 DNA sequence: TGCGCCAGCAGCAAATTACTTAATGAAAAACTGTTTTTT. The full variable domain, its missing parts supplied by reference TRBV5-1 and TRBJ1-4, is KAGVTQTPRYLIKTRGQQVTLSCSPISGHRSVSWYQQTPGQGLQFLFEYFSETQRNKGNFPGRFSGRQFSNSRSEMNVSTLELGDSALYLCASSKLLNEKLFFGSGTQLSVL.

The gene calls are TRBV10-3 and TRBJ2-7, with 8 nucleotides matching TRBD1. The CDR3 extends over 13 amino acids. The V segment lost 6 bases and the J segment 6 bases; nucleotides outside the gene matches: 7. The germline V gene has CDR1 ENHRY and CDR2 SYGVKD. In DNA form, the CDR3 reads TGTGCCATCAGACCGGGACAGGAGGGCGAGCAGTACTTC. It encodes CAIRPGQEGEQYF.

The V gene is TRBV19, the J gene TRBJ1-1; no clear D. The V end lost 3 bases, the J end lost 2 bases, and 13 bases lay between the germline ends. This CDR3 region has 15 residues. CDR1 is LNHDA, CDR2 SQIVND, per germline (reference sequence). The CDR3 here is CASSMGKKLNTEAFF. The DNA for the CDR3 is TGTGCCAGTAGTATGGGGAAGAAGTTAAACACTGAAGCTTTCTTT.

The CDR3 protein is CASSDFGSNSPLHF. The CDR3 DNA reads as TGTGCCAGCAGTGACTTCGGATCTAATTCACCCCTCCACTTT. The genes are TRBV6-4 and TRBJ1-6; no clear D. There are 14 residues in the CDR3. Trimming pared 1 base from V and 6 bases from J, leaving 7 bases between. CDR1 is MRHNA and CDR2 is SNTAGT in the germline V gene.

The chain carries TRBV7-2 and TRBJ2-7, with D unresolved. The CDR3 is 11 residues long. CDR1 is SGHTA, CDR2 FQGNSA, per germline. The V end was cut by 5 bases, the J end by 6 bases, with 8 bases between. Written as DNA, the CDR3 is TGTGCCAGCAGCCCCCTAAGCGAGCAGTACTTC. Its translation is CASSPLSEQYF.

The V and J genes are TRBV7-8 and TRBJ2-7, with D possibly being TRBD2 (6 bases). The CDR3 has 16 residues. V shed 1 base and J shed 0 bases, with 13 bases lying between them. The germline gives CDR1 SGHVS, CDR2 FQNEAQ. Here the CDR3 reads CASSLGPGTLSYEQYF. CDR3 DNA sequence: TGTGCCAGCAGCTTAGGCCCCGGGACTCTCTCCTACGAGCAGTACTTC.

The rearrangement links TRBV27 to TRBJ1-1, with D tentatively TRBD1 (5 bases). Trimming removed 2 bases from V and 9 bases from J, with 16 bases in between. The CDR3 runs to 14 residues. Germline V gives CDR1 MNHEY, CDR2 SMNVEV (reference sequence). CDR3 sequence: CASSLVTWGSQAFF. The CDR3 DNA reads as TGTGCCAGCAGTTTAGTGACATGGGGGTCCCAAGCTTTCTTT.

Only a few counts were recorded for this clone. The chain links TRBV29-1 to TRBJ1-1; D is undetermined. Germline loops: CDR1 SQVTM, CDR2 ANQGSEA. The V end was cut by 6 bases, the J end by 2 bases, with 10 bases between. The CDR3 has 12 residues. The chain's CDR3 is CSVPYTNTEAFF. The CDR3 DNA follows: TGCAGCGTCCCCTATACAAACACTGAAGCTTTCTTT. Looking up the rest from reference TRBV29-1 and TRBJ1-1 gives the full variable domain: SAVISQKPSRDICQRGTSLTIQCQVDSQVTMMFWYRQQPGQSLTLIATANQGSEATYESGFVIDKFPISRPNLTFSTLTVSNMSPEDSSIYLCSVPYTNTEAFFGQGTRLTVV.

The V gene is TRBV12-3 or TRBV12-4, the J gene TRBJ2-5, with 7 positions matching TRBD1. V trimming: 9 bases; J trimming: 5 bases; junction bases outside the gene matches: 6. The CDR3 extends over 12 amino acids. The CDR3 coding sequence is TGTGCCAGTTCTCAACAGGGGGAGACCCAGTACTTC. Its translation is CASSQQGETQYF.